The 4 T cell receptor beta chains reported below all come from one sample, sequenced in a study of blood T cell repertoires in COVID-19. Profiling relied on immunoSEQ multiplex PCR, and the TCRdb table lists in-frame clones only, not all of them. The sample yields around 130,000 clones, around nine tenths seen once. Input material: peripheral blood. The receptors here all came from a man aged 45-65 years with active or convalescent COVID-19.

The rearrangement joins TRBV24-1 to TRBJ1-5, with 9 bases that match TRBD1. The CDR3 loop spans 16 amino acids. Germline V gene lookup returns CDR1 KGHDR and CDR2 SFDVKD. The V and J ends lost 4 bases and 2 bases, in that order; junction bases with no gene match: 5. The CDR3 region is CATSDPGQGGNQPQHF. The CDR3, as DNA: TGTGCCACCAGTGACCCGGGACAGGGTGGCAATCAGCCCCAGCATTTT.

The CDR3 bases are TGCAGCGTTGTCACAGGGGGCACAGATACGCAGTATTTT. Residues: CSVVTGGTDTQYF. This chain joins TRBV29-1 and TRBJ2-3; TRBD1 matches at 7 bases. The CDR3 loop spans 13 amino acids. The trim removed 4 bases at V and 1 base at J, leaving 2 bases unmatched. The germline CDR1 and CDR2 sequences are SQVTM and ANQGSEA.

This chain joins TRBV25-1 and TRBJ2-7; a weak D match, TRBD1 (6 bases). The CDR3 spans 15 residues. Germline-derived CDR1 and CDR2 are MGHDK and SYGVNS. V dropped 1 base and J dropped 0 bases, with 10 bases sitting between them. The CDR3 DNA reads TGTGCCAGCAGTGAATCGCTACAGGGCTCCTACGAGCAGTACTTC. This sequence encodes CASSESLQGSYEQYF.

The chain is built from TRBV4-3 and TRBJ1-1; a possible D gene is TRBD1 (5 bases). Germline V gene sequence: CDR1 LGHNA, CDR2 YSLEER. The V and J ends lost 4 bases and 1 base respectively, with 7 bases between them. The CDR3 has 13 residues. CDR3 bases: TGCGCCAGCAGCCCCACAGGGAACACTGAAGCTTTCTTT. It yields the protein CASSPTGNTEAFF.